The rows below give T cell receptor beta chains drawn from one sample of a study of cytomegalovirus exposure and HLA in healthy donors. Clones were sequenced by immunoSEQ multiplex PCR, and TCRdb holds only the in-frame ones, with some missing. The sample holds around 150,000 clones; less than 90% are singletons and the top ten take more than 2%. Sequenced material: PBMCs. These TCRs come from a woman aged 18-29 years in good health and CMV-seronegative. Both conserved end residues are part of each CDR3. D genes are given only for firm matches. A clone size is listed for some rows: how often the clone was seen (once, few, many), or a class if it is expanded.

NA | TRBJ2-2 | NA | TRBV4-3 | TGCGCCAGCAGCCAAGTCGGAGGAGGTGGGAACACCGGGGAGCTGTTTTTT | CASSQVGGGGNTGELFF
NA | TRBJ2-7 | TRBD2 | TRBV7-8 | TGTGCCAGCAGCTCGGCGAGACTAGCGGGGATCTCCTACGAGCAGTACTTC | CASSSARLAGISYEQYF
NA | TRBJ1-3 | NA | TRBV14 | TGTGCCAGCAGCCAAGTCCAGGGATTGGACGTCTCTGGAAACACCATATATTTT | CASSQVQGLDVSGNTIYF
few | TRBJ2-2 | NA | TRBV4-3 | TGCGCCAGCAGCCACACAACGAACACCGGGGAGCTGTTTTTT | CASSHTTNTGELFF
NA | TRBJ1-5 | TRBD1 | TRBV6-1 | TGTGCCAGCAGTGAAGCGGGGACAGTCTATAGCAATCAGCCCCAGCATTTT | CASSEAGTVYSNQPQHF
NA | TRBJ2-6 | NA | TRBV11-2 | TGTGCCAGCAGTCACAGGGTCCTGACTTTC | CASSHRVLTF
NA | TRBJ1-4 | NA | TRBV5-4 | TGTGCCAGCAGCTTGGGGGAGAAGGAGAAACTGTTTTTT | CASSLGEKEKLFF
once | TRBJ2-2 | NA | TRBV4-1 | TGCGCCAGCAGCCAAGATGGAGGGATGAACACCGGGGAGCTGTTTTTT | CASSQDGGMNTGELFF
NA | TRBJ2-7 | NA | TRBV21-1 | TGTGCCAGCAGCAAAAGTAGGTCCGGACAGGCCTACGAGCAGTACTTC | CASSKSRSGQAYEQYF
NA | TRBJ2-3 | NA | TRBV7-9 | TGTGCCAGCAGCCCAGCAGGGAAAACGGCAGATACGCAGTATTTT | CASSPAGKTADTQYF
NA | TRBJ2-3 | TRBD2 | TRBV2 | TGTGCCAGCAGTGGGGGACTAGCTCGAGCCACAGATACGCAGTATTTT | CASSGGLARATDTQYF
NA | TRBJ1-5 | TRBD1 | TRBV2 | TGTGCCAGCAGGGGGACAGGGGATCAGCCCCAGCATTTT | CASRGTGDQPQHF
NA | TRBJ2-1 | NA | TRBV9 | TGTGCCAGCAGCGCCGCTAGGCTTCGGGATGAGCAGTTCTTC | CASSAARLRDEQFF
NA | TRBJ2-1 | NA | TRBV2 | TGTGCCAGCAGTGACCGGTTGAGGGTACGGCGGACTCAGGAGCCCGACGACAATGAGCAGTTCTTC | CASSDRLRVRRTQEPDDNEQFF
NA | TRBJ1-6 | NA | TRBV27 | TGTGCCAGCAAAAACGGGGTTAGTCCTAAATCACCCCTCCACTTT | CASKNGVSPKSPLHF
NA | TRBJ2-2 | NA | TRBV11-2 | TGTGCCAGCAGTCCATTAGCGAACACCGGGGAGCTGTTTTTT | CASSPLANTGELFF
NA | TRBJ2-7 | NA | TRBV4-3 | TGCGCCAGCAGCCAAGATGAGGTCTCCTACGAGCAGTACTTC | CASSQDEVSYEQYF
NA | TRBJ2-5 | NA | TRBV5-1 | TGCGCCAGCAGCTTGGTTGGGGGGGAGACCCAGTACTTC | CASSLVGGETQYF
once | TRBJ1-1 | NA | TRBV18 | TGTGCCAGCTCAACTCAGGGGAACACTGAAGCTTTCTTT | CASSTQGNTEAFF
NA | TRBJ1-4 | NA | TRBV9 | TGTGCCAGCAGCGTAGACGGGAGAAGACTGTTTTTT | CASSVDGRRLFF
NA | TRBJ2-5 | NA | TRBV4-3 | TGCGCCAGCAGCCAAGGCCAGTACGAGACCCAGTACTTC | CASSQGQYETQYF
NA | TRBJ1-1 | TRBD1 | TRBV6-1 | TGTGCCAGCTCGGACAGGCCGAACACTGAAGCTTTCTTT | CASSDRPNTEAFF
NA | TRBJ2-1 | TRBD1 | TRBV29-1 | TGCAGCGCCTCCCTCGGACAGGGCTCCTACAATGAGCAGTTCTTC | CSASLGQGSYNEQFF
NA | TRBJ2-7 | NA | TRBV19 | TGTGCCAGTAGTCCCGACAGGGGACTAACCTACGAGCAGTACTTC | CASSPDRGLTYEQYF
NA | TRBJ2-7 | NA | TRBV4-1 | TGCGCCAGCAGCCAAGCCTGGACAGGGAGGGACGAGCAGTACTTC | CASSQAWTGRDEQYF
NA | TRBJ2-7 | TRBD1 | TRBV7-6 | TGTGCCAGCAGCTTCAAACCGGGACAGGGAACCTACGAGCAGTACTTC | CASSFKPGQGTYEQYF
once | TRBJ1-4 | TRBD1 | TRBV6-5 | TGTGCCAGCAGCCATATGACAGGGGGGGATGAAAAACTGTTTTTT | CASSHMTGGDEKLFF
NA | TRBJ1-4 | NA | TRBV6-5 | TGTGCCAGCAGTTACGCGGCTCCTCCTATTGAAAAACTGTTTTTT | CASSYAAPPIEKLFF
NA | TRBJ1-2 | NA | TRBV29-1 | TGCAGCGTTGACAGGGGTCCCTATGGCTACACCTTC | CSVDRGPYGYTF
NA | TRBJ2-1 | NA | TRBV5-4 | TGTGCCAGCAGCTTCCCGGGAGCTAATGAGCAGTTCTTC | CASSFPGANEQFF
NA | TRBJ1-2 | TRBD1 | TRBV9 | TGTGCCAGCAGCGTAGGGGCGCCGGGACAGACTAACTATGGCTACACCTTC | CASSVGAPGQTNYGYTF
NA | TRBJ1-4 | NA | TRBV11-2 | TGTGCCAGCAGCTTAGTCCCCAGTGGTGAAGGGTTTAGCGTTGAAAAACTGTTTTTT | CASSLVPSGEGFSVEKLFF
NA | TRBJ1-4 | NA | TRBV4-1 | TGCGCCAGCAGCCAAGCACTTAATGAAAAACTGTTTTTT | CASSQALNEKLFF
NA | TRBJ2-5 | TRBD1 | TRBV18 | TGTGCCAGCTCACCACCGGGACAGGGGGGTATGGAGACCCAGTACTTC | CASSPPGQGGMETQYF
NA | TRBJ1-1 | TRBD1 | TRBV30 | TGTGCCTGGATGGGACAGCCAAACACTGAAGCTTTCTTT | CAWMGQPNTEAFF